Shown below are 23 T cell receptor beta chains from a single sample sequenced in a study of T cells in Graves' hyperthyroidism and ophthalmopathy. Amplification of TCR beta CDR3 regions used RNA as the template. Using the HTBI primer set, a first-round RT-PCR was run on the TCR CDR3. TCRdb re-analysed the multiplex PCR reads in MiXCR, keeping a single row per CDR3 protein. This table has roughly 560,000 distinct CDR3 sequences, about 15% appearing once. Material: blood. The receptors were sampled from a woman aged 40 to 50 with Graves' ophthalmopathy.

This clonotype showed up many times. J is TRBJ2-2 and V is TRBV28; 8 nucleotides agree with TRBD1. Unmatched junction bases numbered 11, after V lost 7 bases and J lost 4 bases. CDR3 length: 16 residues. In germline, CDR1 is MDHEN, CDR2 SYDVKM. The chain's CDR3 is CASTRWTGRSTGELFF. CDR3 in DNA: TGTGCCAGCACCCGATGGACAGGGCGGTCCACCGGGGAGCTGTTTTTT.

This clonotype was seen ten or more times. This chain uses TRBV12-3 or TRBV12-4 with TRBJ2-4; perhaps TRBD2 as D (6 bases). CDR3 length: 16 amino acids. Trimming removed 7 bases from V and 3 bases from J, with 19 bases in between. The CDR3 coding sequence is TGTGCCAGCACCGTATGGACAAGGGGAGGCAAAAACATTCAGTACTTC. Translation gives CASTVWTRGGKNIQYF.

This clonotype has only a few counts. In DNA, the CDR3 is TGTGCCAGCAGTAACGGACAGGGGGTCTCTGGGGCCAACGTCCTGACTTTC. Its protein is CASSNGQGVSGANVLTF. J is TRBJ2-6 and V is TRBV6-2 or TRBV6-3, with 10 bases identical to TRBD1. Losses at the gene ends were 5 bases for V and 0 bases for J; bases not matched to a gene: 4. The CDR3 consists of 17 residues. Germline V CDR1 and CDR2: MNHEY, SVGEGT.

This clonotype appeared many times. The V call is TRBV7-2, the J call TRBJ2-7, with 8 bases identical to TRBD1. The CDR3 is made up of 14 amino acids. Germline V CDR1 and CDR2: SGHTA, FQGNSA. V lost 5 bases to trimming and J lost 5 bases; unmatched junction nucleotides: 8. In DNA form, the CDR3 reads TGTGCCAGCAGCCTCCGGGACAGGAACCACGAGCAGTACTTC. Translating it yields CASSLRDRNHEQYF.

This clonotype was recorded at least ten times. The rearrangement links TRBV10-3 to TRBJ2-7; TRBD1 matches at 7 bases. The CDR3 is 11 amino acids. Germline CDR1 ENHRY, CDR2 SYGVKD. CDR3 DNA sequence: TGTGCAACAGGGGTTTTCTACGAGCAGTACTTC. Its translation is CATGVFYEQYF.

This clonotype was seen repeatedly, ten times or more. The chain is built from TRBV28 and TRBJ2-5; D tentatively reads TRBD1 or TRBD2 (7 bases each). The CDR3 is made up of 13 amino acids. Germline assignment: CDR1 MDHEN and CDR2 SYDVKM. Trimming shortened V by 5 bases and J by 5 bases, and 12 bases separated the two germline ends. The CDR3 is CASSQGGDETQYF. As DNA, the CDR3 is TGTGCCAGCAGTCAGGGGGGGGACGAGACCCAGTACTTC.

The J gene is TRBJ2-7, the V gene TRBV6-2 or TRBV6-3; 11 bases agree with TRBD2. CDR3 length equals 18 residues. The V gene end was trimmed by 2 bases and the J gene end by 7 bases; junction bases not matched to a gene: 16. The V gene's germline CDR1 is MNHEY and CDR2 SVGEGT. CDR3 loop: CASSYKGQGTSGSEEQYF. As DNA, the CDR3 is TGTGCCAGCAGTTACAAGGGACAGGGAACTAGCGGGAGTGAGGAGCAGTACTTC.

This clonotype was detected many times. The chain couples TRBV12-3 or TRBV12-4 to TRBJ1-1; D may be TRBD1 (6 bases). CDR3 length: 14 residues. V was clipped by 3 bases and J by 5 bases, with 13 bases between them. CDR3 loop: CASSFGGGHTEAFF. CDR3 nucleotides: TGTGCCAGCAGTTTTGGGGGGGGGCATACTGAAGCTTTCTTT.

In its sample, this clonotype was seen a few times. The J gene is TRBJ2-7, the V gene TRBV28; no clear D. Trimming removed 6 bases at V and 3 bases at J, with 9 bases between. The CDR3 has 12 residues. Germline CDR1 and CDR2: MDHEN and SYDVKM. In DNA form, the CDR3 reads TGTGCCAGCAGCCCCTCTTACTACGAGCAGTACTTC. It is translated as CASSPSYYEQYF.

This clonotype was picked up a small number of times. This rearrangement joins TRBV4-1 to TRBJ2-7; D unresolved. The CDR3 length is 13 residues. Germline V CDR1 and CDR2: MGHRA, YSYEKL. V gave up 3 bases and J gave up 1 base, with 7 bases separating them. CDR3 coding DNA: TGCGCCAGCAGCCATACGGATTCCTACGAGCAGTACTTC. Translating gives CASSHTDSYEQYF.

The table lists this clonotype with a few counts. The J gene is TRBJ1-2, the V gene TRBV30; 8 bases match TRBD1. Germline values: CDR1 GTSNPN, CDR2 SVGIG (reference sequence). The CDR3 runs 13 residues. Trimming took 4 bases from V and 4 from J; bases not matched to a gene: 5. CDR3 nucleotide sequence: TGTGCCTGGATAACAGGGGGTAGCTATGGCTACACCTTC. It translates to CAWITGGSYGYTF.

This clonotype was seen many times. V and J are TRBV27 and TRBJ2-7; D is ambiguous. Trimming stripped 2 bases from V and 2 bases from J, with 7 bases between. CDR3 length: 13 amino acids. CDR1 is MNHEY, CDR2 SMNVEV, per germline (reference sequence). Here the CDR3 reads CASSLSPPYEQYF. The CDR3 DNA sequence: TGTGCCAGCAGTTTAAGTCCACCCTACGAGCAGTACTTC.

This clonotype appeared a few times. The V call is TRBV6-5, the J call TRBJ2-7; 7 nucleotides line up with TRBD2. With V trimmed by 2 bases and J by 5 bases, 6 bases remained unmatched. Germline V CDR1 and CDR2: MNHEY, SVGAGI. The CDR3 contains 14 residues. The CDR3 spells CASSYGGSSDEQYF. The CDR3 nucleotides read TGTGCCAGCAGTTACGGCGGGAGTAGCGACGAGCAGTACTTC.

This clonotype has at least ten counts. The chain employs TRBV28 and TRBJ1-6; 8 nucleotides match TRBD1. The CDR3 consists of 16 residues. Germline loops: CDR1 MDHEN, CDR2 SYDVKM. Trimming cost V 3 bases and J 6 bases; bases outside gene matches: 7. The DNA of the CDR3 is TGTGCCAGCAGTTTTGGTAGGACAGGGTTTAATTCACCCCTCCACTTT. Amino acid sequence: CASSFGRTGFNSPLHF.

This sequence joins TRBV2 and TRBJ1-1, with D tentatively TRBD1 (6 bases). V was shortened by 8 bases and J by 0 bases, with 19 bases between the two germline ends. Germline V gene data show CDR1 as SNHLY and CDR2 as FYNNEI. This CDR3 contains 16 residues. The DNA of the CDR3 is TGTGCCAGCTCCAATCATCCGGGACACCTGAACACTGAAGCTTTCTTT. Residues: CASSNHPGHLNTEAFF.

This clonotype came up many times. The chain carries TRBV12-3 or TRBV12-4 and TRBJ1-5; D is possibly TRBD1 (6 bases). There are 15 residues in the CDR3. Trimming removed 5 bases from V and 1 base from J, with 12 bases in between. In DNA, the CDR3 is TGTGCCAGCAGTACAGGACAGAAAAGCAATCAGCCCCAGCATTTT. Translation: CASSTGQKSNQPQHF.

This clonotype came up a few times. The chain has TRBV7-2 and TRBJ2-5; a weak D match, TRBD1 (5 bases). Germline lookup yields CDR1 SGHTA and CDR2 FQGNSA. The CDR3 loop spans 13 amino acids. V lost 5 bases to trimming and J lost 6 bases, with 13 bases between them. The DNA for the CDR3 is TGTGCCAGCAGCCCCCGGATGGGGCAGACCCAGTACTTC. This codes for CASSPRMGQTQYF.

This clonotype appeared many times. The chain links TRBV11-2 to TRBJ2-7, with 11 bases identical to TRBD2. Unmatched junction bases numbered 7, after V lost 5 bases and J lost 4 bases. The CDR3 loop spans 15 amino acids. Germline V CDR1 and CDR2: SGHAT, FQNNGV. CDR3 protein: CASSVLLAGAYEQYF. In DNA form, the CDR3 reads TGTGCCAGCAGCGTCCTACTAGCGGGAGCGTACGAGCAGTACTTC.

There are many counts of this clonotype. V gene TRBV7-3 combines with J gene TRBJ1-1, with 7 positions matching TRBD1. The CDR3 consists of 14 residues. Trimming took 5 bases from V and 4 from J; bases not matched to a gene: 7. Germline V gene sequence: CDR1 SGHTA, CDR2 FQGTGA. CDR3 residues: CASSVTGQSTEAFF. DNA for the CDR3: TGTGCCAGCAGCGTGACAGGGCAGAGCACTGAAGCTTTCTTT.

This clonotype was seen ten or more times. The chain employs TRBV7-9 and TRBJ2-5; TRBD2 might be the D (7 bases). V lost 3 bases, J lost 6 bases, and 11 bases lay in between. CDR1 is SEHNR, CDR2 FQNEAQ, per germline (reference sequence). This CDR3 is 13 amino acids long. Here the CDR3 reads CASSLGGRKTQYF. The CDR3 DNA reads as TGTGCCAGCAGCTTGGGGGGGCGAAAGACCCAGTACTTC.

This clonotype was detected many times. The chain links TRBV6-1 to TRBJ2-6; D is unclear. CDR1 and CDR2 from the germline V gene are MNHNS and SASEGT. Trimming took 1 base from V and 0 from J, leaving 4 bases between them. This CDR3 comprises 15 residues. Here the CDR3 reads CASSEEHSGANVLTF. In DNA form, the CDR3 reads TGTGCCAGCAGTGAAGAGCACTCTGGGGCCAACGTCCTGACTTTC.

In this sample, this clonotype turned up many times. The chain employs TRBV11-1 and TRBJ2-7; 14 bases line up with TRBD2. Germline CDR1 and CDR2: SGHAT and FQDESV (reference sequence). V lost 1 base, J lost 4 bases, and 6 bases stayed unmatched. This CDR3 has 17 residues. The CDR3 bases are TGTGCCAGCAGCTTAGATAAGGGACTAGCGGGAGAATACGAGCAGTACTTC. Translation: CASSLDKGLAGEYEQYF.

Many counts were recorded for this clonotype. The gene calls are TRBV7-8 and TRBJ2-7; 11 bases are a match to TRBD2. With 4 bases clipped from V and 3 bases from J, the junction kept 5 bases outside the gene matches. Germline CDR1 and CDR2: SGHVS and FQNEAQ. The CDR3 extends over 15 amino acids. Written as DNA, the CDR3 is TGTGCCAGCAGCTCATCGACTAGCGGGAACTACGAGCAGTACTTC. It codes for CASSSSTSGNYEQYF.